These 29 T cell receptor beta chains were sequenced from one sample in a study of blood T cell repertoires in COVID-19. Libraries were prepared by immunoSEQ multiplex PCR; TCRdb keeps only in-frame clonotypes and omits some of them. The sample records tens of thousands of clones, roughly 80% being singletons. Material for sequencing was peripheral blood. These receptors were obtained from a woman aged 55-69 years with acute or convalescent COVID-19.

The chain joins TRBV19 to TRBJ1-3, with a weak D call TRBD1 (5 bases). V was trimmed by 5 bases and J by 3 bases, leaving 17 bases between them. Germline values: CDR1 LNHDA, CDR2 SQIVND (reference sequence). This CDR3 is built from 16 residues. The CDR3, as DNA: TGTGCCAGTAGTGTCCGACCGGGACTGAATGGAAACACCATATATTTT. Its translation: CASSVRPGLNGNTIYF.

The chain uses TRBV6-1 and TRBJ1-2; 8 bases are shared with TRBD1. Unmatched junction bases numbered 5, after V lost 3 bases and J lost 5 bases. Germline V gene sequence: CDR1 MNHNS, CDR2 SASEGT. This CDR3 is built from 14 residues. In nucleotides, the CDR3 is TGTGCCAGCAGTGACCGTCGGACAGGGTATGGCTACACCTTC. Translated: CASSDRRTGYGYTF.

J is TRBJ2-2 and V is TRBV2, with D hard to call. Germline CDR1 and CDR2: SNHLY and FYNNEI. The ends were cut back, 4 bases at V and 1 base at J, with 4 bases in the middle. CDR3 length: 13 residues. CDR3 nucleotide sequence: TGTGCCAGCAGTGTACAGAACACCGGGGAGCTGTTTTTT. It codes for CASSVQNTGELFF.

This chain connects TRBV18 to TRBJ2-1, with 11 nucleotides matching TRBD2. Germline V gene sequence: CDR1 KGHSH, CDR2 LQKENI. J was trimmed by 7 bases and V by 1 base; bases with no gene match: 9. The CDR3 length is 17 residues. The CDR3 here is CASSPRLAGGLGNEQFF. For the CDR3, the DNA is TGTGCCAGCTCACCACGCCTAGCGGGGGGTTTAGGGAATGAGCAGTTCTTC.

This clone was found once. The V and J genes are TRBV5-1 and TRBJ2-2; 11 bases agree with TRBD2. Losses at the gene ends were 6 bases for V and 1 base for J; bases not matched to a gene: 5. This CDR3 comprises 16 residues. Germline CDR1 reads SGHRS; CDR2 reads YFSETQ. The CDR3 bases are TGCGCCAGCACCAGACTAGCGGGGAGGAACACCGGGGAGCTGTTTTTT. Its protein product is CASTRLAGRNTGELFF.

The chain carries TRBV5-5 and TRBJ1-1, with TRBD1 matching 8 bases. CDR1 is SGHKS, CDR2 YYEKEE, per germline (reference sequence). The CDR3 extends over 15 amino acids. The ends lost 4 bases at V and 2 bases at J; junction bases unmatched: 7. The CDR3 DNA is TGTGCCAGCAGCCCTAGAACAGGGGGTAACACTGAAGCTTTCTTT. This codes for CASSPRTGGNTEAFF.

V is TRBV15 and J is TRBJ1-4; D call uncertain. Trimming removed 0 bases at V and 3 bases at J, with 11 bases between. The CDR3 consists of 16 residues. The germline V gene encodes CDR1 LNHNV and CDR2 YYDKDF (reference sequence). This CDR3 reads CATSRDSYGSNEKLFF. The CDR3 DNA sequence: TGTGCCACCAGCAGAGATTCGTACGGGTCTAATGAAAAACTGTTTTTT. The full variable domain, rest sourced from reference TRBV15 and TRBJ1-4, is DAMVIQNPRYQVTQFGKPVTLSCSQTLNHNVMYWYQQKSSQAPKLLFHYYDKDFNNEADTPDNFQSRRPNTSFCFLDIRSPGLGDTAMYLCATSRDSYGSNEKLFFGSGTQLSVL.

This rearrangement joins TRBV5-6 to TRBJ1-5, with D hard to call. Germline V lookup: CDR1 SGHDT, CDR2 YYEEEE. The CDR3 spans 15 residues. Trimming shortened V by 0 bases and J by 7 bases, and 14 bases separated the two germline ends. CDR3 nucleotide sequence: TGTGCCAGCAGCTTGGGTAGAGCGAGTTCACAGCCCCAGCATTTT. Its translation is CASSLGRASSQPQHF.

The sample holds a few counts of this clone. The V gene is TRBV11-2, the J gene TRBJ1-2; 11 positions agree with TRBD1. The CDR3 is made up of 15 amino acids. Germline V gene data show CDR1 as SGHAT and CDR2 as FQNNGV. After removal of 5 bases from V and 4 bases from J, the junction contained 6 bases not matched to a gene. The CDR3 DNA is TGTGCCAGCAGCCCAGGACAGGGGGCTGGCTATGGCTACACCTTC. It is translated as CASSPGQGAGYGYTF.

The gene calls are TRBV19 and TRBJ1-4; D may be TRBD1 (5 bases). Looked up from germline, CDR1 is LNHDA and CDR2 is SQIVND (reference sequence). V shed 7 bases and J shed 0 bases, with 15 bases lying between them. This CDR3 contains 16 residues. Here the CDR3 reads CASNGDRSTTNEKLFF. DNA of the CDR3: TGTGCCAGTAATGGCGACAGATCAACAACTAATGAAAAACTGTTTTTT.

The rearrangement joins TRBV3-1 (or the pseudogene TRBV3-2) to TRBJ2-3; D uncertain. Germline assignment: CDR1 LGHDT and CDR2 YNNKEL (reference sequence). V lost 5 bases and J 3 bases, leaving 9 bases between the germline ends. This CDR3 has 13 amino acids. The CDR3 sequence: CASSAVFTDTQYF. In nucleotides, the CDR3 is TGTGCCAGCAGCGCGGTGTTTACAGATACGCAGTATTTT.

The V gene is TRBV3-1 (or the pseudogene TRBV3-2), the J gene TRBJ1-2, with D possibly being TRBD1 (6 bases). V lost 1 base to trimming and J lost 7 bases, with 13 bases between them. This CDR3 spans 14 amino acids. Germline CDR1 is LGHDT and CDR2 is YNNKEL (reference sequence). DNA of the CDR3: TGTGCCAGCAGCCAAGGGTCAGGGGCCCGTGGCTACACCTTC. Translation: CASSQGSGARGYTF.

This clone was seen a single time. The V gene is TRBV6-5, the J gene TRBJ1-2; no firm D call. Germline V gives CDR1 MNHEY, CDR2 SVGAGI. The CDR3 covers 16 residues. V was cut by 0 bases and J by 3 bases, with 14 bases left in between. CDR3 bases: TGTGCCAGCAGTTACTCAAGGCGGCATTTATACTATGGCTACACCTTC. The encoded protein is CASSYSRRHLYYGYTF.

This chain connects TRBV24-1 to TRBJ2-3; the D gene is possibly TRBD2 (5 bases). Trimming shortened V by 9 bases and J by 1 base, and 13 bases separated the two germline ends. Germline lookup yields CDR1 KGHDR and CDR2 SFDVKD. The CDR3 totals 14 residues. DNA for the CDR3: TGTGCCACCTCTCCGTACGGGGGCACAGATACGCAGTATTTT. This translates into CATSPYGGTDTQYF.

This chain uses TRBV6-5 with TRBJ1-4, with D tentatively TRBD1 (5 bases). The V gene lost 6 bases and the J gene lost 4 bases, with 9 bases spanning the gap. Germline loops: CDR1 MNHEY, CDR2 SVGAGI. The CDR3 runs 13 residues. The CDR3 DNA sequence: TGTGCCAGCAGACGGGGGGGTAATGAAAAACTGTTTTTT. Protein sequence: CASRRGGNEKLFF.

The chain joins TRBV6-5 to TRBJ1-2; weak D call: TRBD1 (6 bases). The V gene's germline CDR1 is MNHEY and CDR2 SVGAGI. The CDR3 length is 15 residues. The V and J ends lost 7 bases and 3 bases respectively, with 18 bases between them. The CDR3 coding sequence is TGTGCCAGCACCTCAGAAATGGACAGCTACTATGGCTACACCTTC. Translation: CASTSEMDSYYGYTF.

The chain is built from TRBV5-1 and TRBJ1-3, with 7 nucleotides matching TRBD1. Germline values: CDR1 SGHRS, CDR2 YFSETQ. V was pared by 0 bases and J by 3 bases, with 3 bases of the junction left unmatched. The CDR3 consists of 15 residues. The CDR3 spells CASSLVAGGGNTIYF. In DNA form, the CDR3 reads TGCGCCAGCAGCTTGGTGGCAGGGGGTGGAAACACCATATATTTT.

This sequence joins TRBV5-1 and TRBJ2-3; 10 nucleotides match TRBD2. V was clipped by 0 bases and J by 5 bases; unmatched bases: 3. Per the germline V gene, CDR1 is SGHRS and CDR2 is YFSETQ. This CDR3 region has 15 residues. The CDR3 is CASSLASGGGDTQYF. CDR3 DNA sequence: TGCGCCAGCAGCTTGGCTAGCGGGGGCGGAGATACGCAGTATTTT.

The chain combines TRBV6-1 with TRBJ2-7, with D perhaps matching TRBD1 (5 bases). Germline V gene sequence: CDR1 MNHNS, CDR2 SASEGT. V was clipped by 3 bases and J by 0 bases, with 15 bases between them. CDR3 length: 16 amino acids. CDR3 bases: TGTGCCAGCAGTGAGCACCTACTCCAGGGCTCCTACGAGCAGTACTTC. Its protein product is CASSEHLLQGSYEQYF.

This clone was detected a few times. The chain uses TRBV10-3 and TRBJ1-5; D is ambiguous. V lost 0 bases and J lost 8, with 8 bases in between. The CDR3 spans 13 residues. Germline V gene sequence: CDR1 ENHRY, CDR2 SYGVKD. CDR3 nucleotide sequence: TGTGCCATCAGTGAGTCGGTCGGGAAGCCCCAGCATTTT. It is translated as CAISESVGKPQHF.

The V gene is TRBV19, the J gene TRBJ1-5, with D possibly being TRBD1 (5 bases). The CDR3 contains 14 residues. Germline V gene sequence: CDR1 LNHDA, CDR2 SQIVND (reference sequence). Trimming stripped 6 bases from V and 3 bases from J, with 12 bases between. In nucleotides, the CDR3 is TGTGCCAGTAGATCAGGACAATTCAATCAGCCCCAGCATTTT. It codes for CASRSGQFNQPQHF.

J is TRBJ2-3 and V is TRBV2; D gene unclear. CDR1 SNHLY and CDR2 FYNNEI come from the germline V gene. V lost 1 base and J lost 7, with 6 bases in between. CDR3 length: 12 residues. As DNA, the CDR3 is TGTGCCAGCAGTGAAGGTCTTTATACGCAGTATTTT. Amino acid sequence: CASSEGLYTQYF.

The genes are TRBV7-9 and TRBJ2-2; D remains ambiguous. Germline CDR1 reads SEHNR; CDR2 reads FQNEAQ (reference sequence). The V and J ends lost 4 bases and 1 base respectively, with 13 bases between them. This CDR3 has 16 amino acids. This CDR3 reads CASSSRLLQNTGELFF. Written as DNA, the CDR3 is TGTGCCAGCAGCTCGCGACTTCTTCAGAACACCGGGGAGCTGTTTTTT.

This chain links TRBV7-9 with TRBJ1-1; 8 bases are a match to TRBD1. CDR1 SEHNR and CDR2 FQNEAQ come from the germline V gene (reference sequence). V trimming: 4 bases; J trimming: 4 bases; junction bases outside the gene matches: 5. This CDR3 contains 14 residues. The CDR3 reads CASSSDRVATEAFF. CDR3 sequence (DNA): TGTGCCAGCAGCTCGGACAGGGTGGCCACTGAAGCTTTCTTT. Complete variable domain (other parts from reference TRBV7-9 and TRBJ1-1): DTGVSQNPRHKITKRGQNVTFRCDPISEHNRLYWYRQTLGQGPEFLTYFQNEAQLEKSRLLSDRFSAERPKGSFSTLEIQRTEQGDSAMYLCASSSDRVATEAFFGQGTRLTVV.

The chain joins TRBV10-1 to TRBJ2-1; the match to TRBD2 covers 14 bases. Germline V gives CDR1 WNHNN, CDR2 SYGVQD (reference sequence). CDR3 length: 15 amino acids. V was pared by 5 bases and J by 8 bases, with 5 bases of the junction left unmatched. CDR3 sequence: CASSPGTSGGDEQFF. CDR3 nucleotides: TGCGCCAGCAGTCCCGGGACTAGCGGGGGTGATGAGCAGTTCTTC.

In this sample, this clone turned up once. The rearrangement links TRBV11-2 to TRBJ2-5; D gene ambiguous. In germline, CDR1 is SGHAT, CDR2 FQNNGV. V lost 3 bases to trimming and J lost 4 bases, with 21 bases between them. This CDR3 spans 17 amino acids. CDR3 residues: CASSFSPQLRPGETQYF. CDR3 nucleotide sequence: TGTGCCAGCAGCTTTTCTCCGCAGCTCAGGCCAGGAGAGACCCAGTACTTC. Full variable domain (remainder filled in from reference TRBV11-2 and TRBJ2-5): EAGVAQSPRYKIIEKRQSVAFWCNPISGHATLYWYQQILGQGPKLLIQFQNNGVVDDSQLPKDRFSAERLKGVDSTLKIQPAKLEDSAVYLCASSFSPQLRPGETQYFGPGTRLLVL.

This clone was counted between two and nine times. CDR3 region: CASSHPGGNYNEQFF. In DNA form, the CDR3 reads TGTGCCAGCAGCCATCCGGGGGGAAACTACAATGAGCAGTTCTTC. This chain uses TRBV11-2 with TRBJ2-1, with 7 bases lining up with TRBD2. CDR3 length equals 15 residues. Unmatched junction bases numbered 7, after V lost 5 bases and J lost 3 bases. Germline V CDR1 and CDR2: SGHAT, FQNNGV.

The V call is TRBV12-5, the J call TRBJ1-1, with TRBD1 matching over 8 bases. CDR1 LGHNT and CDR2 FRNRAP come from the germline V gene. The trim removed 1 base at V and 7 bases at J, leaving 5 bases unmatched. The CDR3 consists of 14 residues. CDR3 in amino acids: CASGLGQGKNEAFF. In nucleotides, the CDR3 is TGTGCTAGTGGTTTGGGACAGGGGAAGAATGAAGCTTTCTTT.

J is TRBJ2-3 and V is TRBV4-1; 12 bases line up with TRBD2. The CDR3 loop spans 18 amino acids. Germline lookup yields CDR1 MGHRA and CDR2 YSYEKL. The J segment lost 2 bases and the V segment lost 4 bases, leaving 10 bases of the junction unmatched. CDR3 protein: CASSRTELAGGHTDTQYF. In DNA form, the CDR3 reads TGCGCCAGCAGCCGTACTGAACTAGCGGGGGGACACACAGATACGCAGTATTTT.